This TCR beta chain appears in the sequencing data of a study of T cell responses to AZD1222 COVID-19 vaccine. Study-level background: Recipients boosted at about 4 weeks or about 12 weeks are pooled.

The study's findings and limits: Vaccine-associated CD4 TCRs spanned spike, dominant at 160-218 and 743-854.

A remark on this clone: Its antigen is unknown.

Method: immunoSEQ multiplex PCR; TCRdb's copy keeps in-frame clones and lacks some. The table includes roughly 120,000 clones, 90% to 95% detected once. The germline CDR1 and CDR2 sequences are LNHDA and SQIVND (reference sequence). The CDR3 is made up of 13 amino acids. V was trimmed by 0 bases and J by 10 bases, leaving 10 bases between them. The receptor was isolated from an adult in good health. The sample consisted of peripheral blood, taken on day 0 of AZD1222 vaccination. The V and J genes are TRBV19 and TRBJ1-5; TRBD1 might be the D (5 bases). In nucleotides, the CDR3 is TGTGCCAGTAGTATAGACAGGGTATTACCCCAGCATTTT. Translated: CASSIDRVLPQHF.